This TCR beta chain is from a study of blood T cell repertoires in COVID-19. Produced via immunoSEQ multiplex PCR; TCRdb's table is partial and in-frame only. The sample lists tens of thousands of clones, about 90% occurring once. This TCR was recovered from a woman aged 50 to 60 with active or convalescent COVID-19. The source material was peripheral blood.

In nucleotides, the CDR3 is TGTGCCAGTAGTGGGGGGACGGCGGATCCGCAGTATTTT. This translates into CASSGGTADPQYF. This chain joins TRBV19 and TRBJ2-3; tentative D call: TRBD2 (6 bases). V lost 5 bases to trimming and J lost 10 bases, with 16 bases between them. Germline V gives CDR1 LNHDA, CDR2 SQIVND (reference sequence). The CDR3 extends over 13 amino acids. Looking up the rest from reference TRBV19 and TRBJ2-3 gives the full variable domain: DGGITQSPKYLFRKEGQNVTLSCEQNLNHDAMYWYRQDPGQGLRLIYYSQIVNDFQKGDIAEGYSVSREKKESFPLTVTSAQKNPTAFYLCASSGGTADPQYFGPGTRLTVL.